This paragraph reports one TCR beta chain. Its target is unknown. The record originates from a study of CXCR3-negative and CXCR3-positive naive CD8 T cells. Germline V gene lookup returns CDR1 SQVTM and CDR2 ANQGSEA. The CDR3 has 13 amino acids. General study results and limits: Memory cells diverged, while naive CXCR3-positive and CXCR3-negative cells had similar TRBV-TRBJ usage. Expression of CXCR3 was partially reduced after cryopreservation, and fresh PBMCs were used in most assays. CXCR3-positive naive cells had TRB CDR3s that were more hydrophobic than CXCR3-negative naive cells had.

5' RACE with UMI labels generated the TRB cDNA libraries. Following a re-call of the 5' RACE reads, TCRdb has one entry per CDR3 protein and lacks DNA. Its clone listing holds 65,000 to 90,000 distinct CDR3 sequences. Approximately 320,000 cells per CD8+ T cell subset were flow-sorted in triplicate. Naive CD8+ T cells displayed a CD45RO-CCR7+CD27+CD95- phenotype. Sequenced sample: naive CXCR3+ CD8+ T cells from blood. The subset was: CD45RO-CCR7+CD27+CD95- naive CD8+ T cells expressing CXCR3 (TNR3+). The source of this sequence is a human donor in good health. Some clones in this sample may be carry-over from other donors' samples. The gene calls are TRBV29-1 and TRBJ1-1; TCRdb gives TRBD1 as the D gene, but with no DNA this cannot be confirmed. The CDR3 is CSVTGPMNTEAFF. The entire variable domain, with the rest obtained from reference TRBV29-1 and TRBJ1-1, is as follows: SAVISQKPSRDICQRGTSLTIQCQVDSQVTMMFWYRQQPGQSLTLIATANQGSEATYESGFVIDKFPISRPNLTFSTLTVSNMSPEDSSIYLCSVTGPMNTEAFFGQGTRLTVV.